A selection of T cell receptor beta chains follows, all from one sample in a study of blood T cell repertoires in COVID-19. Assay: immunoSEQ multiplex PCR; the TCRdb copy retains only in-frame clones and omits some. In the table there are over 150,000 clones, around 73% of which are singletons. The sequencing input was PBMCs or T cells enriched from blood (not recorded which). The receptors were gathered from a woman in her forties or fifties who had recovered from COVID-19. Both conserved end residues are part of each CDR3. Each record gives: V gene, D gene, clone size, J gene, CDR3 protein, CDR3 DNA. D genes are given only for firm matches. Size values are once, few and many counts, or a class for expanded clones, and some rows have none.

V gene: TRBV28
D gene: .
clone size: few
J gene: TRBJ2-2
CDR3 protein: CASSPSRTNTGELFF
CDR3 DNA: TGTGCCAGCAGTCCCTCGCGGACGAACACCGGGGAGCTGTTTTTT

V gene: TRBV28
D gene: TRBD1
clone size: .
J gene: TRBJ2-5
CDR3 protein: CASSPAGQGEETQYF
CDR3 DNA: TGTGCCAGCAGTCCGGCCGGACAGGGAGAAGAGACCCAGTACTTC

V gene: TRBV16
D gene: .
clone size: few
J gene: TRBJ1-5
CDR3 protein: CASSQSSGNQPQHF
CDR3 DNA: TGTGCCAGCAGCCAATCATCAGGCAATCAGCCCCAGCATTTT

V gene: TRBV12-5
D gene: .
clone size: .
J gene: TRBJ2-5
CDR3 protein: CASGLATGNQETQYF
CDR3 DNA: TGTGCTAGTGGTTTGGCCACAGGGAACCAAGAGACCCAGTACTTC

V gene: TRBV21-1
D gene: .
clone size: few
J gene: TRBJ2-4
CDR3 protein: CASTEGGGEKNIQYF
CDR3 DNA: TGTGCCAGCACCGAAGGGGGGGGAGAAAAAAACATTCAGTACTTC

V gene: TRBV6-2/TRBV6-3
D gene: .
clone size: .
J gene: TRBJ2-7
CDR3 protein: CASSYSSTGTTISYEQYF
CDR3 DNA: TGTGCCAGCAGTTACTCGTCGACCGGGACAACAATCTCCTACGAGCAGTACTTC

V gene: TRBV7-6
D gene: TRBD2
clone size: .
J gene: TRBJ2-1
CDR3 protein: CASTILTSGRGHYNEQFF
CDR3 DNA: TGTGCCAGCACCATCTTGACTAGCGGGAGGGGACACTACAATGAGCAGTTCTTC

V gene: TRBV11-2
D gene: .
clone size: .
J gene: TRBJ2-1
CDR3 protein: CASSRSYNEQFF
CDR3 DNA: TGTGCCAGCAGCCGGAGCTACAATGAGCAGTTCTTC

V gene: TRBV19
D gene: TRBD2
clone size: .
J gene: TRBJ2-1
CDR3 protein: CASSGLAGYNEQFF
CDR3 DNA: TGTGCCAGTAGTGGACTAGCGGGGTACAATGAGCAGTTCTTC

V gene: TRBV7-3
D gene: TRBD2
clone size: .
J gene: TRBJ2-1
CDR3 protein: CASSMTSGSYNEQFF
CDR3 DNA: TGTGCCAGCAGCATGACTAGCGGTTCCTACAATGAGCAGTTCTTC